This entry lists 5 T cell receptor beta chains sequenced from one sample in a study of cytomegalovirus exposure and HLA in healthy donors. Assay: immunoSEQ multiplex PCR; the TCRdb copy retains only in-frame clones and omits some. The table shows 97,000 or so clones, with roughly 94% occurring only once. Specimen: PBMCs. These receptors came from a woman aged 18-35 years in good health and CMV-seronegative.

This chain uses TRBV9 with TRBJ1-1; unclear D gene. Trimming removed 4 bases from V and 0 bases from J, with 13 bases in between. The CDR3 runs 15 residues. Per the germline V gene, CDR1 is SGDLS and CDR2 is YYNGEE. The CDR3 coding sequence is TGTGCCAGCAGCCCCCGGGTCCAGATGAACACTGAAGCTTTCTTT. It encodes CASSPRVQMNTEAFF. Full variable domain (remainder filled in from reference TRBV9 and TRBJ1-1): DSGVTQTPKHLITATGQRVTLRCSPRSGDLSVYWYQQSLDQGLQFLIQYYNGEERAKGNILERFSAQQFPDLHSELNLSSLELGDSALYFCASSPRVQMNTEAFFGQGTRLTVV.

The rearrangement links TRBV15 to TRBJ1-1; 8 positions match TRBD1. The junction had 6 bases not matched to a gene; V was cut back by 1 base and J by 5 bases. Germline assignment: CDR1 LNHNV and CDR2 YYDKDF (reference sequence). The CDR3 totals 15 residues. This CDR3 is CATSRGTGFRTEAFF. The CDR3 nucleotides read TGTGCCACCAGCAGAGGGACAGGGTTCCGGACTGAAGCTTTCTTT.

The chain links TRBV11-3 to TRBJ1-5; D unclear. V was pared by 1 base and J by 3 bases, with 13 bases between. CDR3 length equals 16 residues. Germline loops: CDR1 SGHNT, CDR2 YENEEA. The DNA of the CDR3 is TGTGCCAGCAGCTTAGGTCGAACGGGGAACAATCAGCCCCAGCATTTT. It translates to CASSLGRTGNNQPQHF.

The rearrangement uses TRBV30 and TRBJ2-2; D perhaps matches TRBD2 (6 bases). The V and J ends lost 0 bases and 6 bases respectively, with 8 bases between them. Germline V gene data show CDR1 as GTSNPN and CDR2 as SVGIG (reference sequence). CDR3 length: 13 residues. The CDR3: CAWSVGEAGELFF. The CDR3 nucleotides are TGTGCCTGGAGTGTAGGGGAGGCCGGGGAGCTGTTTTTT. The entire variable domain, with the rest obtained from reference TRBV30 and TRBJ2-2, is as follows: SQTIHQWPATLVQPVGSPLSLECTVEGTSNPNLYWYRQAAGRGLQLLFYSVGIGQISSEVPQNLSASRPQDRQFILSSKKLLLSDSGFYLCAWSVGEAGELFFGEGSRLTVL.

J is TRBJ1-3 and V is TRBV9; no reliable D call. The CDR3 consists of 15 residues. Germline CDR1 and CDR2: SGDLS and YYNGEE. V was clipped by 3 bases and J by 1 base, with 11 bases between them. This CDR3 reads CASSGSGLSGNTIYF. The CDR3 bases are TGTGCCAGCAGCGGATCAGGATTATCTGGAAACACCATATATTTT.